This TCR beta chain derives from a study of control samples from healthy donors and cancer patients. This CDR3 contains 13 residues. Unmatched junction bases numbered 3, after V lost 2 bases and J lost 5 bases. CDR1 SGDLS and CDR2 YYNGEE come from the germline V gene. TCRdb keeps only in-frame clones here, not all; method: immunoSEQ multiplex PCR. This repertoire shows 120,000 to 150,000 clones, about nine tenths found once; its top ten account for about 11%. The gene calls are TRBV9 and TRBJ1-2; 7 nucleotides line up with TRBD1. Sequencing used blood. This TCR came from a man younger than 45 in good health. CDR3 sequence: CASSVLQGYGYTF. In DNA, the CDR3 is TGTGCCAGCAGCGTGTTACAGGGGTATGGCTACACCTTC.